Below are 32 T cell receptor beta chains sequenced from a single sample in a study of T-cell memory formation after mild COVID-19. Via MiXCR, TCRdb re-called the 5' RACE reads, giving one row per CDR3 protein. Of around 340,000 distinct CDR3 sequences in the sample, approximately 13% were seen once. The sequenced sample consisted of PBMCs or a T cell subset sorted from them (not recorded which). All receptors come from a young man who had mild COVID-19 (a few samples of this study predate the infection). Cell type and time point are not known.

This clonotype was seen at least ten times. The rearrangement links TRBV6-5 to TRBJ2-7; 7 bases are shared with TRBD1. Germline assignment: CDR1 MNHEY and CDR2 SVGAGI. The J segment lost 0 bases and the V segment lost 2 bases, leaving 4 bases of the junction unmatched. The CDR3 is made up of 15 amino acids. CDR3 amino acids: CASSYGQGVSYEQYF. Here the CDR3 DNA reads TGTGCCAGCAGTTACGGGCAGGGGGTCTCCTACGAGCAGTACTTC.

The gene calls are TRBV5-5 and TRBJ1-2; TRBD1 is a possible D gene (5 bases). The CDR3 consists of 15 residues. V gave up 2 bases and J gave up 4 bases, with 15 bases separating them. Germline V lookup: CDR1 SGHKS, CDR2 YYEKEE (reference sequence). The CDR3 DNA reads as TGTGCCAGCAGCTTCACTGGGGGAGGCGGCTATGGCTACACCTTC. Protein sequence: CASSFTGGGGYGYTF.

The chain is built from TRBV20-1 and TRBJ1-2, with 7 bases matching TRBD1. J gave up 0 bases and V 5 bases, and 3 bases lay outside the gene matches. Germline lookup yields CDR1 DFQATT and CDR2 SNEGSKA (reference sequence). The CDR3 covers 13 residues. CDR3 bases: TGCAGTGCTTACGGACAGGCTAACTATGGCTACACCTTC. Translation: CSAYGQANYGYTF.

This clonotype was found a few times. The chain has TRBV6-5 and TRBJ2-2; 13 bases map to TRBD2. The CDR3 extends over 14 amino acids. CDR1 and CDR2 from the germline V gene are MNHEY and SVGAGI. Trimming removed 8 bases from V and 9 bases from J; junction bases left unmatched: 6. CDR3 DNA sequence: TGTGCCAGCCACCGACTAGCGGGGGGCCGGGAGCTGTTTTTT. It codes for CASHRLAGGRELFF.

The V and J genes are TRBV20-1 and TRBJ1-6, with D unresolved. V was shortened by 4 bases and J by 6 bases, with 16 bases between the two germline ends. Germline V gives CDR1 DFQATT, CDR2 SNEGSKA (reference sequence). The CDR3 extends over 15 amino acids. CDR3 DNA: TGCAGTGCTACTCTAGCAGCTAGCATTAATTCACCCCTCCACTTT. Translated: CSATLAASINSPLHF.

The chain is built from TRBV5-1 and TRBJ2-7; possible D gene TRBD1, 6 bases. Trimming removed 3 bases from V and 4 bases from J, with 11 bases in between. The CDR3 spans 13 residues. Per germline, CDR1 SGHRS and CDR2 YFSETQ. CDR3 residues: CASSWETGYEQYF. CDR3 in DNA: TGCGCCAGCAGCTGGGAAACAGGGTACGAGCAGTACTTC.

The sample holds a few counts of this clonotype. V is TRBV20-1 and J is TRBJ1-5, with a possible D match to TRBD1 (6 bases). V was clipped by 4 bases and J by 4 bases, with 11 bases between them. The germline CDR1 and CDR2 sequences are DFQATT and SNEGSKA (reference sequence). The CDR3 covers 13 residues. DNA of the CDR3: TGCAGTGCTATGTTGGGGGCGAATCAGCCCCAGCATTTT. Translated: CSAMLGANQPQHF.

This clonotype has ten or more counts. The rearrangement uses TRBV3-1 and TRBJ1-1; no definite D call. The V end was cut by 2 bases, the J end by 6 bases, with 13 bases between. This CDR3 region has 14 residues. Germline CDR1 LGHDT, CDR2 YNNKEL (reference sequence). The CDR3 DNA reads as TGTGCCAGCAGCCAAACCGCGAGTAGGTCTGAAGCTTTCTTT. Encoded protein: CASSQTASRSEAFF.

The V gene is TRBV6-2 or TRBV6-3, the J gene TRBJ2-1, with 11 bases that match TRBD2. Gene TRBJ2-7 matches the end of the DNA better, so the J call may be wrong. The CDR3 is 14 amino acids. The germline gives CDR1 MNHEY, CDR2 SVGEGT. For the CDR3, the DNA is TGTGCCAGCAGTTACCTAGCGGGGGGCTACGAGCAGTACTTC. This encodes CASSYLAGGYEQYF.

This clonotype was seen many times. This chain joins TRBV6-5 and TRBJ2-1; no firm D call. Trimming shortened V by 6 bases and J by 0 bases, and 12 bases separated the two germline ends. This CDR3 is built from 15 residues. In germline, CDR1 is MNHEY, CDR2 SVGAGI. CDR3 in amino acids: CASRKALSSYNEQFF. CDR3 bases: TGTGCCAGCAGGAAGGCCCTTAGCTCCTACAATGAGCAGTTCTTC.

V is TRBV7-2 and J is TRBJ2-4; D might be TRBD1 (6 bases). The germline V and J ends were trimmed by 1 base and 7 bases, with 11 bases remaining between them. Germline V gene lookup returns CDR1 SGHTA and CDR2 FQGNSA. CDR3 length: 14 amino acids. CDR3 coding DNA: TGTGCCAGCAGCTTAGGGTCTCAGGGGAACATTCAGTACTTC. Protein sequence: CASSLGSQGNIQYF.

This clonotype was observed a handful of times. This chain joins TRBV4-1 and TRBJ1-2; 9 bases agree with TRBD1. The CDR3 totals 16 residues. V lost 6 bases to trimming and J lost 4 bases; unmatched junction nucleotides: 12. The germline V gene has CDR1 MGHRA and CDR2 YSYEKL. In DNA form, the CDR3 reads TGCGCCAGCAGTATCTTACCCGGGACAGGGCTCTATGGCTACACCTTC. As protein: CASSILPGTGLYGYTF.

The rearrangement links TRBV4-1 to TRBJ2-7; 12 bases fit TRBD1. Germline V gene sequence: CDR1 MGHRA, CDR2 YSYEKL. The trim removed 9 bases at V and 7 bases at J, leaving 7 bases unmatched. This CDR3 region has 13 residues. CDR3 in amino acids: CARPGTGGEEQYV. The CDR3 DNA reads as TGCGCCAGACCAGGGACAGGGGGCGAAGAGCAGTACGTC.

This clonotype was picked up a small number of times. This chain connects TRBV3-1 to TRBJ1-2; D possibly corresponds to TRBD1 (5 bases). Germline assignment: CDR1 LGHDT and CDR2 YNNKEL (reference sequence). This CDR3 comprises 14 residues. V was clipped by 5 bases and J by 7 bases, with 17 bases between them. CDR3 coding DNA: TGTGCCAGCAGCTCGGCCGGGACCTGGGGTGGCTACACCTTC. Protein sequence: CASSSAGTWGGYTF.

There are a few counts of this clonotype. The chain recombines TRBV29-1 with TRBJ2-7; the match to TRBD1 covers 7 bases. V shed 6 bases, J shed 0 bases, and the junction held 5 bases outside the gene matches. CDR1 is SQVTM and CDR2 is ANQGSEA in the germline V gene. The CDR3 is 13 residues long. Here the CDR3 reads CSVFRQGSYEQYF. In DNA, the CDR3 is TGCAGCGTCTTCCGACAGGGCTCCTACGAGCAGTACTTC.

This clonotype was recorded many times. The chain uses TRBV15 and TRBJ1-5; D uncertain. The CDR3 runs 14 residues. The germline gives CDR1 LNHNV, CDR2 YYDKDF (reference sequence). Trimming stripped 2 bases from V and 4 bases from J, with 9 bases between. The CDR3 loop is CATSRPPGNQPQHF. For the CDR3, the DNA is TGTGCCACCAGCAGACCCCCGGGGAATCAGCCCCAGCATTTT.

This clonotype was counted only a few times. The CDR3 protein is CASRTLLDRVRLYNEQFF. CDR3 DNA: TGTGCCAGCAGGACACTCCTTGACAGGGTCCGTCTGTACAATGAGCAGTTCTTC. The chain recombines TRBV6-2 or TRBV6-3 with TRBJ2-1; 7 bases match TRBD1. V was pared by 6 bases and J by 4 bases, with 18 bases of the junction left unmatched. The CDR3 runs 18 residues. Germline CDR1 and CDR2: MNHEY and SVGEGT.

The chain uses TRBV2 and TRBJ2-3, with 7 bases fitting TRBD2. The CDR3 contains 14 residues. V gave up 3 bases and J gave up 3 bases; unmatched junction bases: 3. In germline, CDR1 is SNHLY, CDR2 FYNNEI. The DNA of the CDR3 is TGTGCCAGCAGTGAGTGGCGGGGGACAGATACGCAGTATTTT. Translation gives CASSEWRGTDTQYF. Combining the CDR3 with reference TRBV2 and TRBJ2-3 gives the whole variable domain EPEVTQTPSHQVTQMGQEVILRCVPISNHLYFYWYRQILGQKVEFLVSFYNNEISEKSEIFDDQFSVERPDGSNFTLKIRSTKLEDSAMYFCASSEWRGTDTQYFGPGTRLTVL.

J is TRBJ1-2 and V is TRBV4-1; D is ambiguous. CDR1 and CDR2 from the germline V gene are MGHRA and YSYEKL. The CDR3 covers 15 residues. V lost 0 bases and J lost 1, with 9 bases in between. The CDR3: CASSQEISRNYGYTF. Here the CDR3 DNA reads TGCGCCAGCAGCCAAGAAATATCACGTAACTATGGCTACACCTTC.

This clonotype was observed a handful of times. The V call is TRBV15, the J call TRBJ2-3; D is perhaps TRBD1 (5 bases). The CDR3 contains 13 residues. Per the germline V gene, CDR1 is LNHNV and CDR2 is YYDKDF (reference sequence). Trimming removed 5 bases at V and 3 bases at J, with 9 bases between. The CDR3 bases are TGTGCCACCAGCCCGCGGACAACAGATACGCAGTATTTT. This encodes CATSPRTTDTQYF.

The genes are TRBV23-1 and TRBJ1-5, with a tentative D call TRBD1 (5 bases). TRBV23-1 belongs to the ORF category, with a function that is uncertain. The V gene lost 6 bases and the J gene lost 9 bases, with 15 bases spanning the gap. The CDR3 contains 13 residues. The CDR3 is CASSWDGHLPQHF. For the CDR3, the DNA is TGCGCCAGCAGCTGGGACGGACATTTGCCCCAGCATTTT.

This clonotype showed up just a few times. The chain couples TRBV6-2 or TRBV6-3 to TRBJ1-2, with D possibly TRBD1 on 5 matching bases. The V gene's germline CDR1 is MNHEY and CDR2 SVGEGT. V was shortened by 6 bases and J by 6 bases, with 17 bases between the two germline ends. This CDR3 region has 14 residues. The CDR3 region has the DNA TGTGCCAGCAGATACCAGGAGGGGCGCAATGGCTACACCTTC. Amino acid sequence: CASRYQEGRNGYTF.

This clonotype was recorded at least ten times. The chain joins TRBV20-1 to TRBJ1-3, with D tentatively TRBD1 (6 bases). The CDR3 covers 15 residues. In germline, CDR1 is DFQATT, CDR2 SNEGSKA (reference sequence). V was trimmed by 3 bases and J by 7 bases, leaving 19 bases between them. The CDR3 sequence is CSASGTTGYWNTIYF. The CDR3 DNA reads as TGCAGTGCTAGCGGGACAACTGGATACTGGAACACCATATATTTT.

The genes are TRBV28 and TRBJ1-1; D may be TRBD1 (5 bases). This CDR3 comprises 15 residues. The germline V and J ends were trimmed by 5 bases and 1 base, with 14 bases remaining between them. The germline V gene has CDR1 MDHEN and CDR2 SYDVKM. The DNA for the CDR3 is TGTGCCAGCAGTCTCCCCCTGGGACCGAACACTGAAGCTTTCTTT. This gives the protein CASSLPLGPNTEAFF. Together with reference TRBV28 and TRBJ1-1, the CDR3 gives the full variable domain: DVKVTQSSRYLVKRTGEKVFLECVQDMDHENMFWYRQDPGLGLRLIYFSYDVKMKEKGDIPEGYSVSREKKERFSLILESASTNQTSMYLCASSLPLGPNTEAFFGQGTRLTVV.

This clonotype turned up a few times. The chain is built from TRBV6-2 or TRBV6-3 and TRBJ2-7; 10 nucleotides match TRBD2. V gave up 5 bases and J gave up 4 bases; unmatched junction bases: 11. Looked up from germline, CDR1 is MNHEY and CDR2 is SVGEGT. CDR3 size: 16 residues. The DNA of the CDR3 is TGTGCCAGCAGTGAAACCGCCTTAGCGGGGGGTTACGAGCAGTACTTC. Protein: CASSETALAGGYEQYF.

The chain uses TRBV6-5 and TRBJ2-7; D not certain. The CDR3 runs 14 residues. Germline assignment: CDR1 MNHEY and CDR2 SVGAGI. Trimming removed 7 bases at V and 0 bases at J, with 13 bases between. This chain's CDR3 is CASTRAPDSYEQYF. The CDR3 DNA reads as TGTGCCAGCACCCGGGCTCCCGACTCCTACGAGCAGTACTTC.

Ten or more counts support this clonotype. The gene calls are TRBV5-1 and TRBJ2-7, with D possibly being TRBD1 (5 bases). Germline assignment: CDR1 SGHRS and CDR2 YFSETQ. V was shortened by 0 bases and J by 5 bases, with 12 bases between the two germline ends. The CDR3 is 14 amino acids. The CDR3 sequence: CASSLVSGLDEQYF. CDR3 sequence (DNA): TGCGCCAGCAGCTTGGTTTCAGGGTTGGACGAGCAGTACTTC.

This clonotype was detected many times. The chain links TRBV7-2 to TRBJ2-7, with D perhaps assigned TRBD1 or TRBD2 (6 bases each). Germline CDR1 is SGHTA and CDR2 is FQGNSA. The V gene lost 1 base and the J gene lost 5 bases, with 15 bases spanning the gap. This CDR3 spans 15 amino acids. The CDR3 region has the DNA TGTGCCAGCAGCTTAGTTGGGGGGCTATTCGACGAGCAGTACTTC. Translation gives CASSLVGGLFDEQYF. The variable domain in full, with the rest retrieved from reference TRBV7-2 and TRBJ2-7, is GAGVSQSPSNKVTEKGKDVELRCDPISGHTALYWYRQSLGQGLEFLIYFQGNSAPDKSGLPSDRFSAERTGGSVSTLTIQRTQQEDSAVYLCASSLVGGLFDEQYFGPGTRLTVT.

The V call is TRBV6-4, the J call TRBJ2-5; 9 bases fit TRBD2. This CDR3 region has 15 residues. Germline V lookup: CDR1 MRHNA, CDR2 SNTAGT. V lost 3 bases to trimming and J lost 2 bases; unmatched junction nucleotides: 4. CDR3 sequence: CASSDRAGGQETQYF. The CDR3 coding sequence is TGTGCCAGCAGTGATCGAGCGGGGGGACAAGAGACCCAGTACTTC.

This chain uses TRBV5-1 with TRBJ2-5; the match to TRBD2 covers 12 bases. V shed 4 bases and J 5 bases; nucleotides not matched to a gene: 9. CDR3 length: 16 residues. The germline CDR1 and CDR2 sequences are SGHRS and YFSETQ. The CDR3: CASSMGLAGVEETQYF. The CDR3 DNA reads as TGCGCCAGCAGCATGGGACTAGCGGGCGTGGAGGAGACCCAGTACTTC.

This clonotype has a count of ten or more. This chain links TRBV12-3 or TRBV12-4 with TRBJ2-3, with D possibly TRBD1 on 6 matching bases. Trimming pared 5 bases from V and 0 bases from J, leaving 9 bases between. The length of the CDR3 is 14 residues. CDR3 nucleotide sequence: TGTGCCAGCAGTCCCAGGGGCAGCACAGATACGCAGTATTTT. Translating it yields CASSPRGSTDTQYF.

This clonotype was detected a few times. The genes are TRBV7-2 and TRBJ1-1, with D maybe TRBD1 (5 bases). V lost 2 bases, J lost 0 bases, and 10 bases lay in between. This CDR3 has 15 amino acids. CDR1 is SGHTA and CDR2 is FQGNSA in the germline V gene. CDR3 loop: CASSLFGGMNTEAFF. In DNA form, the CDR3 reads TGTGCCAGCAGCTTATTTGGGGGGATGAACACTGAAGCTTTCTTT.